This is a list of T cell receptor beta chains from one sample in a study of CD4 T cells in relation to SARS-CoV-2 and coronaviruses. TCRdb's table, derived via immunoSEQ multiplex PCR, lists solely in-frame clones and lacks some. The sample has about 22,000 clones; around 77% are singletons. What these receptors recognize is not known. Source material: CD4+ T cells from PBMCs, cultured in vitro. These receptors came from a human donor in good health. The CDR3 runs from the conserved cysteine through the conserved F or W. Fields, in order: CDR3 length, V gene, D gene, J gene, clone size, CDR3 DNA, CDR3 protein. D genes are given only for firm matches. Some rows have no size entry. The others give once, few or many, or a class for an expanded clone.

15	TRBV3-1/TRBV3-2	TRBD2	TRBJ2-1	-	TGTGCCAGCAGCGACGTAGCGGGATTCGACAATGAGCAGTTCTTC	CASSDVAGFDNEQFF
16	TRBV9	-	TRBJ1-3	medium-sized	TGTGCCAGCAGCGTAGTGGGGGGCCTCTCTGGAAACACCATATATTTT	CASSVVGGLSGNTIYF
14	TRBV3-1/TRBV3-2	TRBD2	TRBJ2-7	-	TGTGCCAGCAGCCAAGGCGGGAGTAAGTACGAGCAGTACTTC	CASSQGGSKYEQYF
12	TRBV18	-	TRBJ1-1	-	TGTGCCAGCTCACCGAAAGGACGCGAAGCTTTCTTT	CASSPKGREAFF
18	TRBV11-2	-	TRBJ2-2	-	TGTGCCAGCAGCTTAAGGGTCGAGGCCCTGGGTGGCACCGGGGAGCTGTTTTTT	CASSLRVEALGGTGELFF
14	TRBV6-7	TRBD1	TRBJ2-2	-	TGTGCCAACTCGGGACAGGGATGTACCGGGGAGCTGTTTTTT	CANSGQGCTGELFF
13	TRBV10-3	-	TRBJ1-2	-	TGTGCCATCAGTGAAGAAGGGAACTATGGCTACACCTTC	CAISEEGNYGYTF
14	TRBV11-2	-	TRBJ2-7	-	TGTGCCAGCAGCTACCAGCTTAACTCCTACGAGCAGTACTTC	CASSYQLNSYEQYF
14	TRBV9	-	TRBJ2-7	-	TGTGCCAGCAGCGCCGTTCTGAGCTCCTACGAGCAGTACTTC	CASSAVLSSYEQYF
14	TRBV6-5	-	TRBJ2-2	-	TGTGTCAGCAGTTACTCGCGGGGAACCGGGGAGCTGTTTTTT	CVSSYSRGTGELFF
15	TRBV5-1	TRBD1	TRBJ1-1	-	TGCGCCAGCAGCTTCGGGGACAGGGAGGTGACTGAAGCTTTCTTT	CASSFGDREVTEAFF
15	TRBV10-3	TRBD1	TRBJ2-3	-	TGTGCCATCAGTGACCCGGACAGGCGCACAGATACGCAGTATTTT	CAISDPDRRTDTQYF
15	TRBV5-8	-	TRBJ1-5	-	TGTGCCAGCAGCTTGGGGGATTATAGCAATCAGCCCCAGCATTTT	CASSLGDYSNQPQHF
15	TRBV14	TRBD1	TRBJ2-7	-	TGTGCCAGCAGCCAAGTCACAGGGGGTCTATACGAGCAGTACTTC	CASSQVTGGLYEQYF
14	TRBV6-6	-	TRBJ2-1	once	TGTGCCAGCAGTCCAAGATTGGGAAACAATGAGCAGTTCTTC	CASSPRLGNNEQFF
15	TRBV19	TRBD1	TRBJ2-1	-	TGTGCCAGTAGATCCGGGGACAGGATATACAATGAGCAGTTCTTC	CASRSGDRIYNEQFF
13	TRBV18	-	TRBJ1-1	-	TGTGCCAGCTCACCACGCGGGGGCACTGAAGCTTTCTTT	CASSPRGGTEAFF
17	TRBV12-5	TRBD2	TRBJ2-1	-	TGTGCTAGTGGTTTGGTCATACTAGCGGATAAACACAATGAGCAGTTCTTC	CASGLVILADKHNEQFF
11	TRBV3-1/TRBV3-2	-	TRBJ1-2	-	TGTGCCAGCAGCCAAGACTATGGCTACACCTTC	CASSQDYGYTF
13	TRBV6-5	-	TRBJ1-1	-	TGTGCCAGCAGTTGCCTCCGGTATGCTGAAGCTTTCTTT	CASSCLRYAEAFF
15	TRBV19	TRBD2	TRBJ2-3	-	TGTGCCAGTAGTATCAGGCTAGCGGGCCCAGATACGCAGTATTTT	CASSIRLAGPDTQYF
15	TRBV18	-	TRBJ1-3	-	TGTGCCAGCTCACCAAACCCAAACAATGGAAACACCATATATTTT	CASSPNPNNGNTIYF
15	TRBV18	TRBD1	TRBJ1-2	-	TGTGCCAGCTCACCAACAGGGGCCGACAACTATGGCTACACCTTC	CASSPTGADNYGYTF
14	TRBV28	TRBD1	TRBJ1-1	-	TGTGCCAGCAGTCCCCATACAGGGGAGACTGAAGCTTTCTTT	CASSPHTGETEAFF
15	TRBV9	-	TRBJ1-6	-	TGTGCCAGCAGCCCGAGTGGGGCCCTCAATTCACCCCTCCACTTT	CASSPSGALNSPLHF
16	TRBV19	TRBD1	TRBJ1-1	-	TGTGCCAGTAGTATAGGAAGTCGGACAGGGGTCTCTGAAGCTTTCTTT	CASSIGSRTGVSEAFF
13	TRBV12-3/TRBV12-4	-	TRBJ1-5	few	TGTGCCAGCAGTTTTGGGGGGGCTCAGCCCCAGCATTTT	CASSFGGAQPQHF
15	TRBV5-5	-	TRBJ1-4	-	TGTGCCAGCAGCTTGGCCTTTCCTTTTAATGAAAAACTGTTTTTT	CASSLAFPFNEKLFF
15	TRBV24-1	TRBD1	TRBJ2-1	-	TGTGCCACCAGTGAAACTGGACAGGGAAAGGGTGAGCAGTTCTTC	CATSETGQGKGEQFF
13	TRBV2	-	TRBJ1-1	-	TGTGCCAGCAGTGAACTGCAGGGGATTGAAGCTTTCTTT	CASSELQGIEAFF
13	TRBV5-1	-	TRBJ2-7	once	TGCGCCAGCAGCTTGGCCCGGGATTTCGAGCAGTACTTC	CASSLARDFEQYF
15	TRBV19	-	TRBJ2-1	once	TGTGCCAGTAGTTACTCCGGGACCCGATCAAATGAGCAGTTCTTC	CASSYSGTRSNEQFF
13	TRBV11-1	-	TRBJ2-2	-	TGTGCCAGCAGCTTAAGAGGCACCGGGGAGCTGTTTTTT	CASSLRGTGELFF
12	TRBV19	TRBD1	TRBJ1-1	-	TGTGCCAGTAGTGCACAGGGGACTGAAGCTTTCTTT	CASSAQGTEAFF
14	TRBV3-1/TRBV3-2	TRBD2	TRBJ2-7	-	TGTGCCAGCAGCCAAGGGACTAGCGGCTACGAGCAGTACTTC	CASSQGTSGYEQYF
14	TRBV24-1	-	TRBJ2-1	-	TGTGCCACCAGTGGGCAGGGGCCCTACAATGAGCAGTTCTTC	CATSGQGPYNEQFF
15	TRBV24-1	TRBD1	TRBJ2-2	once	TGTGCCACCAAGAGGACAGGGGGCGACACCGGGGAGCTGTTTTTT	CATKRTGGDTGELFF
15	TRBV9	TRBD2	TRBJ2-1	-	TGTGCCAGCAGCGTAGAGGCTAGCGGGAGCAATGAGCAGTTCTTC	CASSVEASGSNEQFF
15	TRBV5-5	TRBD2	TRBJ2-7	-	TGTGCCAGCAGCCGGGGGGAGGGCGGCTCCTACGAGCAGTACTTC	CASSRGEGGSYEQYF
15	TRBV25-1	TRBD2	TRBJ2-3	-	TGTGCCAGCACTGTCGCGGGAGGGAGGGGGTCTACGCAGTATTTT	CASTVAGGRGSTQYF
14	TRBV7-3	TRBD1	TRBJ1-2	-	TGTGCCAGATCAAAGACAGGGCCCAACTATGGCTACACCTTC	CARSKTGPNYGYTF
13	TRBV4-1	-	TRBJ2-3	-	TGCGCCAGCAGCCGACCGGTGGATGGTAGCGTGTATTTT	CASSRPVDGSVYF
14	TRBV6-1	-	TRBJ2-7	once	TGTGCCAGCAGTGAAGCATCTAGTTCCTACGAGCAGTACTTC	CASSEASSSYEQYF
15	TRBV30	TRBD1	TRBJ2-2	-	TGTGCCTGGGAGGGGGCCATCCGGATAACCGGGGAGCTGTTTTTT	CAWEGAIRITGELFF
15	TRBV6-5	-	TRBJ2-3	-	TGTGCCAGCAGTCCCTTTATTCAGCCCACAGATACGCAGTATTTT	CASSPFIQPTDTQYF
18	TRBV19	TRBD2	TRBJ2-6	-	TGTGCCAGTAGTATTTGGGGGAGGGCCGAAGTTGGGGCCAACGTCCTGACTTTC	CASSIWGRAEVGANVLTF
12	TRBV7-8	-	TRBJ2-1	-	TGTGCCAGCAGCCCAGAGGCGCCTAAGCAGTTCTTC	CASSPEAPKQFF
15	TRBV28	TRBD2	TRBJ2-7	-	TGTGCCAGCGGGGGGACTAGCGGGGACTCCTACGAGCAGTACTTC	CASGGTSGDSYEQYF
15	TRBV6-5	-	TRBJ1-1	-	TGTGCCAGCAGTACGTGGGCCACAGGGAACACTGAAGCTTTCTTT	CASSTWATGNTEAFF
17	TRBV2	TRBD1	TRBJ2-5	-	TGTGCCAGCAAACATCACCTGCTAGACAGGGTCGGGGAGACCCAGTACTTC	CASKHHLLDRVGETQYF
11	TRBV5-1	-	TRBJ2-7	few	TGCGCCAGCAGTGGGGACCACGAGCAGTACTTC	CASSGDHEQYF
15	TRBV28	TRBD1	TRBJ2-7	-	TGTGCCAGCAGTTTGCCAGGACAGGGGGATTACGAGCAGTACTTC	CASSLPGQGDYEQYF
17	TRBV5-4	TRBD2	TRBJ2-2	-	TGTGCCAGCAGCTTGGGCGGACTAGCGGGAGCCGACGGGGAGCTGTTTTTT	CASSLGGLAGADGELFF
11	TRBV20-1	-	TRBJ2-5	-	TGCAGTTGCGACCAACAAGAGACCCAGTACTTC	CSCDQQETQYF
17	TRBV6-2/TRBV6-3	TRBD2	TRBJ2-7	-	TGTGCCAGCAGTTACTCGATATCCAGCGGGACCTCCTACGAGCAGTACTTC	CASSYSISSGTSYEQYF
19	TRBV7-3	TRBD2	TRBJ2-5	-	TGTGCCAGCAGCTTAACTGGAGGGACTAGCGGGACGGAGAGGGAGACCCAGTACTTC	CASSLTGGTSGTERETQYF
14	TRBV27	-	TRBJ1-3	few	TGTGCCAGCAGTTTATCTGGGGTTGGAAACACCATATATTTT	CASSLSGVGNTIYF
15	TRBV27	-	TRBJ2-6	-	TGTGCCACCGCACCGATCCACTCTGGGGCCAACGTCCTGACTTTC	CATAPIHSGANVLTF
12	TRBV7-9	TRBD1	TRBJ1-2	-	TGTGCCACCATGGGACAGGGGGATGGCTACACCTTC	CATMGQGDGYTF
14	TRBV15	-	TRBJ2-3	-	TGTGCCACCAGCAGAGGGATTTTCACAGATACGCAGTATTTT	CATSRGIFTDTQYF